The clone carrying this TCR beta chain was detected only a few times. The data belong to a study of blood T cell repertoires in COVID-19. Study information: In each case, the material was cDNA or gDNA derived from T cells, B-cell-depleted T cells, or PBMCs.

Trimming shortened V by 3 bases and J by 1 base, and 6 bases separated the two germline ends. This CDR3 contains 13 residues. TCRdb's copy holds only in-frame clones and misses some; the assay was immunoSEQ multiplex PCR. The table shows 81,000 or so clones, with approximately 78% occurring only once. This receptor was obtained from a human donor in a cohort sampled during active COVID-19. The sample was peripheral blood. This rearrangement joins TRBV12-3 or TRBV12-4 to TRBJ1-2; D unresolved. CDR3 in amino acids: CASSLGINYGYTF. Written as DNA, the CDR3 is TGTGCCAGCAGTTTGGGCATTAACTATGGCTACACCTTC.